Presented here are 2 T cell receptor beta chains from one specimen sequenced in a study of shared T cell receptors in the human thymus. TCRdb's copy holds only in-frame clones and misses some; the assay was immunoSEQ multiplex PCR. This table holds about 500,000 clones, about 84% found once. This sample also belongs to another study, concerning human thymus T cells.

Material for sequencing was thymocytes. The receptors here all came from a boy less than two years old with a congenital heart defect.

This chain links TRBV19 with TRBJ2-7; no reliable D call. The germline V gene has CDR1 LNHDA and CDR2 SQIVND (reference sequence). CDR3 length: 13 residues. V was cut by 1 base and J by 3 bases, with 7 bases left in between. The DNA of the CDR3 is TGTGCCAGTAGTATAGGGCTTCTCTACGAGCAGTACTTC. Residues: CASSIGLLYEQYF.

The chain links TRBV18 to TRBJ1-1; D is unresolved. The germline CDR1 and CDR2 sequences are KGHSH and LQKENI. The CDR3 is 13 amino acids. Trimming stripped 3 bases from V and 5 bases from J, with 10 bases between. The CDR3 DNA is TGTGCCAGCTCACCGACTGGTGGGACTGAAGCTTTCTTT. Protein sequence: CASSPTGGTEAFF.